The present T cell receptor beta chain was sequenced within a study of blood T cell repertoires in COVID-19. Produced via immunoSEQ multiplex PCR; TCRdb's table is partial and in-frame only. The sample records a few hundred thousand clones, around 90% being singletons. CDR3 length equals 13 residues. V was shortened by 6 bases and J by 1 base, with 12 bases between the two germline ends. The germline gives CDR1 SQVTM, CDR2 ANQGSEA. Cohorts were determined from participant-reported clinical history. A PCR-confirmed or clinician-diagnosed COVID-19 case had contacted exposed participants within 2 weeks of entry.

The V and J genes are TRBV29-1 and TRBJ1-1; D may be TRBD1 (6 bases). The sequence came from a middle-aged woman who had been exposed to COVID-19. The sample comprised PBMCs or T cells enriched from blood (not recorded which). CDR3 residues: CSVGGLRNTEAFF. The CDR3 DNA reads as TGCAGCGTAGGGGGATTACGGAACACTGAAGCTTTCTTT.